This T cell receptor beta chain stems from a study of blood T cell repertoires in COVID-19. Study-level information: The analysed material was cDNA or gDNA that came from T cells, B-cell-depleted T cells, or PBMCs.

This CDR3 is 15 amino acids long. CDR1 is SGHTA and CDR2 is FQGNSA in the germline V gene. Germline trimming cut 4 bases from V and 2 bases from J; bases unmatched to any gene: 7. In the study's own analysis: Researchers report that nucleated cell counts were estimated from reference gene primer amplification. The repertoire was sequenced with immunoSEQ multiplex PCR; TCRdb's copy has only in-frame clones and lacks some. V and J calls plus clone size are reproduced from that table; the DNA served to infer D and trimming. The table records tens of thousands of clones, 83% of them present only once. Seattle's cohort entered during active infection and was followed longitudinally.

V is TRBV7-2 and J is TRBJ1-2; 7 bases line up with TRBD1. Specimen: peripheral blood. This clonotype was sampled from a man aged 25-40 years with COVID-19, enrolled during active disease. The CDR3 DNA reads TGTGCCAGCAGCTCACTAGACAGGGTAAACTATGGCTACACCTTC. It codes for CASSSLDRVNYGYTF. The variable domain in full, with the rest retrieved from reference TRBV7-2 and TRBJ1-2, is GAGVSQSPSNKVTEKGKDVELRCDPISGHTALYWYRQSLGQGLEFLIYFQGNSAPDKSGLPSDRFSAERTGGSVSTLTIQRTQQEDSAVYLCASSSLDRVNYGYTFGSGTRLTVV.